The rows below give T cell receptor beta chains drawn from one sample of a study of T cells in Graves' hyperthyroidism and ophthalmopathy. TCRdb reanalysed the multiplex PCR reads using MiXCR and keeps one entry per CDR3 protein. Among 450,000 to 700,000 distinct CDR3 sequences listed, under 60% were seen once. The source material was peripheral blood or thyroid tissue (not recorded which). These receptors all stem from an adult woman with Graves' disease, either hyperthyroidism or ophthalmopathy (not recorded which). The CDR3 runs from the conserved cysteine through the conserved F or W. D genes are given only for firm matches. Where a row states a size, it is once, few, many or the class of an expanded clone; other rows omit it.

J gene: TRBJ2-5
V gene: TRBV7-2
D gene: .
clone size: .
CDR3 DNA: TGTGCCAGCAGCCCCCCGGTACTATCCTACGAGACCCAGTACTTC
CDR3 protein: CASSPPVLSYETQYF

J gene: TRBJ2-2
V gene: TRBV7-7
D gene: TRBD2
clone size: many
CDR3 DNA: TGTGCTAGCAGCTTAGCGGGCGGGACGAACACCGGGGAGCTGTTTTTT
CDR3 protein: CASSLAGGTNTGELFF

J gene: TRBJ1-5
V gene: TRBV7-2
D gene: .
clone size: many
CDR3 DNA: TGTGCCAGCAGCCCCTGGCAGGGAAGTAATCAGCCCCAGCATTTT
CDR3 protein: CASSPWQGSNQPQHF

J gene: TRBJ2-5
V gene: TRBV28
D gene: .
clone size: few
CDR3 DNA: TGTGCCAGCAGTTATCGAGGAGCGACTAGTTTGTGGGAGACCCAGTACTTC
CDR3 protein: CASSYRGATSLWETQYF

J gene: TRBJ1-3
V gene: TRBV6-5
D gene: .
clone size: many
CDR3 DNA: TGTGCCAGCGGGGACGGGTTAGGAAACACCATATATTTT
CDR3 protein: CASGDGLGNTIYF

J gene: TRBJ2-7
V gene: TRBV7-6
D gene: TRBD2
clone size: .
CDR3 DNA: TGTGCCAGCAGCACACGGCCTAGCGGGGACACCTCCTACGAGCAGTACTTC
CDR3 protein: CASSTRPSGDTSYEQYF

J gene: TRBJ2-7
V gene: TRBV5-1
D gene: TRBD2
clone size: many
CDR3 DNA: TGCGCCAGCAGCTTGACTAGCGGGTACGAGCAGTACTTC
CDR3 protein: CASSLTSGYEQYF

J gene: TRBJ2-7
V gene: TRBV14
D gene: .
clone size: many
CDR3 DNA: TGTGCCAGCAGCCAAGGGCTATTCTACGAGCAGTACTTC
CDR3 protein: CASSQGLFYEQYF

J gene: TRBJ2-7
V gene: TRBV7-9
D gene: TRBD2
clone size: once
CDR3 DNA: TGTGCCAGCAGCTCCGGGACTAGTTCCGAGCAGTACTTC
CDR3 protein: CASSSGTSSEQYF

J gene: TRBJ1-1
V gene: TRBV2
D gene: .
clone size: .
CDR3 DNA: TGTGCCAGCGACCCGGGGACGAACACTGAAGCTTTCTTT
CDR3 protein: CASDPGTNTEAFF

J gene: TRBJ2-7
V gene: TRBV20-1
D gene: TRBD1
clone size: .
CDR3 DNA: TGCAGTGCTAGAGGCAGGACAGGGTGGGAGCAGTACTTC
CDR3 protein: CSARGRTGWEQYF

J gene: TRBJ1-2
V gene: TRBV20-1
D gene: TRBD1
clone size: .
CDR3 DNA: TGCAGTGCTATGGCCCGGACAGGGGGTGGCTACACCTTC
CDR3 protein: CSAMARTGGGYTF

J gene: TRBJ1-5
V gene: TRBV9
D gene: .
clone size: few
CDR3 DNA: TGTGCCAGCAGCGGATCCCGGCATTTT
CDR3 protein: CASSGSRHF

J gene: TRBJ2-7
V gene: TRBV29-1
D gene: .
clone size: .
CDR3 DNA: TGCAGCTTGGGATCGCAGGGCGCTGAGCAGTACTTC
CDR3 protein: CSLGSQGAEQYF

J gene: TRBJ2-5
V gene: TRBV4-1
D gene: TRBD1
clone size: many
CDR3 DNA: TGCGCCAGCAGCCAAGATCTTGGGACAGGCTGGACCCAGTACTTC
CDR3 protein: CASSQDLGTGWTQYF

J gene: TRBJ2-7
V gene: TRBV7-2
D gene: TRBD1
clone size: many
CDR3 DNA: TGTGCCAGCAGCTTAGGACAGGGTGAAGAGCAGTACTTC
CDR3 protein: CASSLGQGEEQYF

J gene: TRBJ2-7
V gene: TRBV29-1
D gene: .
clone size: .
CDR3 DNA: TGCAGCGTTTCGAGGGATACCTACGAGCAGTACTTC
CDR3 protein: CSVSRDTYEQYF

J gene: TRBJ1-2
V gene: TRBV7-9
D gene: .
clone size: .
CDR3 DNA: TGTGCCAGCGACGGGAATGGAAACACCTTC
CDR3 protein: CASDGNGNTF

J gene: TRBJ1-2
V gene: TRBV7-8
D gene: TRBD1
clone size: .
CDR3 DNA: TGTGCCAGCAGCTTAGATGCAGGGGGGTACTATGGCTACACCTTC
CDR3 protein: CASSLDAGGYYGYTF

J gene: TRBJ1-5
V gene: TRBV10-3
D gene: .
clone size: many
CDR3 DNA: TGTGCCATCAGTGAGTCAACGGGAGGGGCCCAGCCCCAGCATTTT
CDR3 protein: CAISESTGGAQPQHF

J gene: TRBJ1-5
V gene: TRBV10-2
D gene: TRBD1
clone size: .
CDR3 DNA: TGTGCCAGCAGCTTAGGTAGAGGGGACGGGACAGGGGAGTTTAGCAATCAGCCCCAGCATTTT
CDR3 protein: CASSLGRGDGTGEFSNQPQHF

J gene: TRBJ1-5
V gene: TRBV12-3/TRBV12-4
D gene: TRBD1
clone size: many
CDR3 DNA: TGTGCCAGCAGTCCGCGACAGGGAGGTTTTGGTCAGCCCCAGCATTTT
CDR3 protein: CASSPRQGGFGQPQHF

J gene: TRBJ2-5
V gene: TRBV2
D gene: TRBD1
clone size: many
CDR3 DNA: TGTGCCAGCAGGAGGGGACAGAACCAAGAGACCCAGTACTTC
CDR3 protein: CASRRGQNQETQYF

J gene: TRBJ1-2
V gene: TRBV11-2
D gene: TRBD1
clone size: .
CDR3 DNA: TGTGCCAGCAGCTTGGGGGCCAGGGGGTCTGACTATGGCTACACCTTC
CDR3 protein: CASSLGARGSDYGYTF

J gene: TRBJ1-6
V gene: TRBV9
D gene: .
clone size: many
CDR3 DNA: TGTGCCAGCAGCTCCCGTGGGGGTAATTCACCCCTCCACTTT
CDR3 protein: CASSSRGGNSPLHF

J gene: TRBJ2-7
V gene: TRBV28
D gene: .
clone size: few
CDR3 DNA: TGTGCCAGCAGTTCCGATACTTTGGGGCAGTACTTC
CDR3 protein: CASSSDTLGQYF

J gene: TRBJ1-6
V gene: TRBV7-2
D gene: .
clone size: .
CDR3 DNA: TGTGCCAGCAGCTTGGTGTTCGGGAATTCACCCCTCCACTTT
CDR3 protein: CASSLVFGNSPLHF

J gene: TRBJ2-5
V gene: TRBV29-1
D gene: .
clone size: many
CDR3 DNA: TGCAGCGTTACAGGCCCACGGACCCAGTACTTC
CDR3 protein: CSVTGPRTQYF

J gene: TRBJ1-6
V gene: TRBV20-1
D gene: .
clone size: many
CDR3 DNA: TGCAGTGCTAGAGGAGGGCGGCCTAATTCACCCCTCCACTTT
CDR3 protein: CSARGGRPNSPLHF

J gene: TRBJ2-6
V gene: TRBV7-2
D gene: .
clone size: .
CDR3 DNA: TGTGCCAGCAGCTTAACGCAGGGACACTCTGGGGCCAACGTCCTGACTTTC
CDR3 protein: CASSLTQGHSGANVLTF

J gene: TRBJ2-5
V gene: TRBV15
D gene: TRBD1
clone size: many
CDR3 DNA: TGTGCCACCAGTCCACAGGGGGCGAGGGAGACCCAGTACTTC
CDR3 protein: CATSPQGARETQYF

J gene: TRBJ1-5
V gene: TRBV28
D gene: .
clone size: few
CDR3 DNA: TGTGCCAGCAGTTTTACAACCATATTCAATCAGCCCCAGCATTTT
CDR3 protein: CASSFTTIFNQPQHF

J gene: TRBJ1-3
V gene: TRBV10-3
D gene: TRBD1
clone size: few
CDR3 DNA: TGTGCCACCCTGGACAGGTCTGGAAACACCATATATTTT
CDR3 protein: CATLDRSGNTIYF

J gene: TRBJ2-1
V gene: TRBV20-1
D gene: TRBD2
clone size: .
CDR3 DNA: TGCAGTGCTAGTGTTTTAGCGGGAGGGTCGGCTGAGCAGTTCTTC
CDR3 protein: CSASVLAGGSAEQFF

J gene: TRBJ1-4
V gene: TRBV12-3/TRBV12-4
D gene: TRBD1
clone size: many
CDR3 DNA: TGTGCCAGCAGTTCCGAGGGCTGGGGAGGGGGCCTTAATGAAAAACTGTTTTTT
CDR3 protein: CASSSEGWGGGLNEKLFF

J gene: TRBJ1-5
V gene: TRBV9
D gene: TRBD1
clone size: .
CDR3 DNA: TGTGCCAGCAGCCATACCAGGGGGTACAATTCACCCCAGCATTTT
CDR3 protein: CASSHTRGYNSPQHF

J gene: TRBJ1-2
V gene: TRBV7-9
D gene: TRBD1
clone size: .
CDR3 DNA: TGTGCCAGCCGGACAGGAGATGGCTACACCTTC
CDR3 protein: CASRTGDGYTF

J gene: TRBJ1-4
V gene: TRBV9
D gene: .
clone size: many
CDR3 DNA: TGTGCCAGCAGCGTAGAGTCCAGGGCGGTTGAAAAACTGTTTTTT
CDR3 protein: CASSVESRAVEKLFF

J gene: TRBJ2-5
V gene: TRBV5-4
D gene: .
clone size: many
CDR3 DNA: TGTGCCAGCGGTCAGCAAGAGACCCAGTACTTC
CDR3 protein: CASGQQETQYF

J gene: TRBJ2-7
V gene: TRBV3-1
D gene: .
clone size: many
CDR3 DNA: TGTGCCAGCAGCCTCGCGGGACAGAACTACGAGCAGTACTTC
CDR3 protein: CASSLAGQNYEQYF

J gene: TRBJ2-7
V gene: TRBV24-1
D gene: .
clone size: .
CDR3 DNA: TGTGCCACCAGTGGCTATCCTCGAGACGAGCAGTACTTC
CDR3 protein: CATSGYPRDEQYF

J gene: TRBJ1-2
V gene: TRBV10-3
D gene: .
clone size: few
CDR3 DNA: TGTGCCATCAGTGAGTCAGGATCGGACCCGATGGGTGGCTACACCTTC
CDR3 protein: CAISESGSDPMGGYTF

J gene: TRBJ1-1
V gene: TRBV7-3
D gene: .
clone size: .
CDR3 DNA: TGTGCCAGCAGCTTACGGCAGGGTGGGCGTATTTCTGAAGCTTTCTTT
CDR3 protein: CASSLRQGGRISEAFF

J gene: TRBJ1-2
V gene: TRBV2
D gene: .
clone size: many
CDR3 DNA: TGTGCCAGCGGGCAGCAGGGCTACACCTTC
CDR3 protein: CASGQQGYTF

J gene: TRBJ1-5
V gene: TRBV20-1
D gene: .
clone size: .
CDR3 DNA: TGCAGTGCCCCGTCACTAGCGGGAGTTGAGGAGACCCAGCATTTT
CDR3 protein: CSAPSLAGVEETQHF

J gene: TRBJ1-2
V gene: TRBV7-3
D gene: .
clone size: .
CDR3 DNA: TGTGCCAGCAGCTTAACGGGAGGATTAAGCGGCTACACCTTC
CDR3 protein: CASSLTGGLSGYTF

J gene: TRBJ2-5
V gene: TRBV7-9
D gene: TRBD2
clone size: .
CDR3 DNA: TGTGCCAGCAGCCCCCCCCAGCCAACTAGCGGGATGCAAGAGACCCAGTACTTC
CDR3 protein: CASSPPQPTSGMQETQYF

J gene: TRBJ1-5
V gene: TRBV20-1
D gene: .
clone size: .
CDR3 DNA: TGCAGTGCTAGAATATGGGCAGACCAAGAGACCCAGCATTTT
CDR3 protein: CSARIWADQETQHF